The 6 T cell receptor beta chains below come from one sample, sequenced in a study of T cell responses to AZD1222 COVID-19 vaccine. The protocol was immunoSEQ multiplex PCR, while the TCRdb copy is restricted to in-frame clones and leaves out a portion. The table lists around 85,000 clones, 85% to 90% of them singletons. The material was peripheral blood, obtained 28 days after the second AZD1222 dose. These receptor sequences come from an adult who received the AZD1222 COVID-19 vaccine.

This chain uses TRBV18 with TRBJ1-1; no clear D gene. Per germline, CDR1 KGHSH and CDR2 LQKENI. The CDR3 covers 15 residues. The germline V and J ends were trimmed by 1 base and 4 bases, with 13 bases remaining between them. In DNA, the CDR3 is TGTGCCAGCTCACCACGTACGGGCGGCGGCACTGAAGCTTTCTTT. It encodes CASSPRTGGGTEAFF. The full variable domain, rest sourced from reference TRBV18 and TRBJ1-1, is NAGVMQNPRHLVRRRGQEARLRCSPMKGHSHVYWYRQLPEEGLKFMVYLQKENIIDESGMPKERFSAEFPKEGPSILRIQQVVRGDSAAYFCASSPRTGGGTEAFFGQGTRLTVV.

CDR3 amino acids: CSVEDVNGYSTDTQYF. The CDR3 bases are TGCAGCGTTGAAGATGTGAACGGATACAGCACAGATACGCAGTATTTT. The gene calls are TRBV29-1 and TRBJ2-3; no definite D call. The V end lost 0 bases, the J end lost 0 bases, and 13 bases lay between the germline ends. This CDR3 contains 16 residues. Germline V CDR1 and CDR2: SQVTM, ANQGSEA.

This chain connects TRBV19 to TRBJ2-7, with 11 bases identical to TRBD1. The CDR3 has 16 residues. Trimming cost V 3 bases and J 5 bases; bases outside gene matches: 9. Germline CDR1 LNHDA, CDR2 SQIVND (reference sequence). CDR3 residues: CASSMDQGQGGHEQYF. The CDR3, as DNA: TGTGCCAGTAGTATGGACCAGGGACAGGGGGGCCACGAGCAGTACTTC.

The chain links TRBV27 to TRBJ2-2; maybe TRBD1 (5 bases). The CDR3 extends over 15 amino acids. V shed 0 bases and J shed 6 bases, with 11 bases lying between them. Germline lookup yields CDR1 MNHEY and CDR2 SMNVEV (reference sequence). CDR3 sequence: CASSLSRVYAGELFF. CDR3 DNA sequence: TGTGCCAGCAGTTTATCCAGGGTGTACGCCGGGGAGCTGTTTTTT.

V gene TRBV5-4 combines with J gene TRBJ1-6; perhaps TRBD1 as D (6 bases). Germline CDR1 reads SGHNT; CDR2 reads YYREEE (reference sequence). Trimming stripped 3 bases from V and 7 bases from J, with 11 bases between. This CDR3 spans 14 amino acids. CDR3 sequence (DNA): TGTGCCAGCAGCTCCACAGGGTTGAATTCACCCCTCCACTTT. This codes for CASSSTGLNSPLHF.

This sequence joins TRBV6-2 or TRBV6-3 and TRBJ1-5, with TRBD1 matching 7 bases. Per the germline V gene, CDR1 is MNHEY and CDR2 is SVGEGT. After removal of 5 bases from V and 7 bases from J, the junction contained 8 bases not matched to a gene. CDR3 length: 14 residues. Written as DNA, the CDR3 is TGTGCCAGCAGTGCCGGGACCAGGGGGCAGCCCCAGCATTTT. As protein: CASSAGTRGQPQHF.